A selection of T cell receptor beta chains follows, all from one sample in a study of CD8+ T cells in alopecia areata. Measured with immunoSEQ multiplex PCR; TCRdb has only the in-frame clones, and not every one. The data contain roughly 190,000 clones, 60% of them singletons. The sample consisted of CD4+ T cells sorted from blood, taken at week 24, from a patient treated with tofacitinib. The receptors were gathered from a human donor with alopecia areata. Both conserved end residues are part of each CDR3. The D gene is left open where the match is weak. Size is omitted from some rows. Given values are once, few, many or a class for expanded clones.

clone size | J gene | D gene | V gene | CDR3 DNA | CDR3 protein
once | TRBJ2-2 | . | TRBV25-1 | TGTGCCAGCAGGAGGGATACCGGGGAGCTGTTTTTT | CASRRDTGELFF
. | TRBJ2-5 | . | TRBV2 | TGTGCCAGCAGGCGGGACAGAAGTCAAGAGACCCAGTACTTC | CASRRDRSQETQYF
. | TRBJ2-1 | . | TRBV2 | TGTGCCAGCAGTGATGGGCAGGGGCCTTACAATGAGCAGTTCTTC | CASSDGQGPYNEQFF
once | TRBJ2-2 | . | TRBV29-1 | TGCAGCGCCACCAGGGAAAACACCGGGGAGCTGTTTTTT | CSATRENTGELFF
. | TRBJ1-2 | . | TRBV19 | TGTGCCAGTAGTATTTCCCCGGCCTATGGCTACACCTTC | CASSISPAYGYTF
. | TRBJ1-2 | . | TRBV15 | TGTGCCACCAGCGGACCGGGACGGGCTTTTGAAGGCTACACCTTC | CATSGPGRAFEGYTF
. | TRBJ1-2 | . | TRBV30 | TGTGCCTGGAGTGCCCTTAACTATGGCTACACCTTC | CAWSALNYGYTF
. | TRBJ2-2 | . | TRBV6-5 | TGTGCCAGCAGGAAACCTTCAGGAGGGGCCGGGGAGCTGTTTTTT | CASRKPSGGAGELFF
. | TRBJ1-5 | TRBD1 | TRBV5-6 | TGTGCCAGCAGCCACTCCGGGGACAGGTTTTTCAATCAGCCCCAGCATTTT | CASSHSGDRFFNQPQHF
few | TRBJ1-5 | . | TRBV30 | TGTGCCTGGAGCAACTCAGGAGACACTAATCAGCCCCAGCATTTT | CAWSNSGDTNQPQHF
few | TRBJ1-4 | . | TRBV29-1 | TGCAGCGTTGATTTAGGGATCGGTAATGAAAAACTGTTTTTT | CSVDLGIGNEKLFF
few | TRBJ2-1 | TRBD1 | TRBV30 | TGTGCCTGGAGTGTACTAGGGGGCCCCTACAATGAGCAGTTCTTC | CAWSVLGGPYNEQFF
. | TRBJ1-1 | . | TRBV6-6 | TGTGCCAGCAGATCTCACTATGAGGGCAGGCCTTTCTTT | CASRSHYEGRPFF
. | TRBJ2-3 | TRBD2 | TRBV7-2 | TGTGCCAGCAGCTTAGCTAGCGGGAGCACAGATACGCAGTATTTT | CASSLASGSTDTQYF
. | TRBJ2-1 | . | TRBV5-4 | TGTGCCAGCAGCACGGCGACAGAGTACAATGAGCAGTTCTTC | CASSTATEYNEQFF
few | TRBJ2-3 | . | TRBV2 | TGTGCCAGCAGCTGGGGTTCTAGCACAGATACGCAGTATTTT | CASSWGSSTDTQYF
. | TRBJ1-1 | . | TRBV25-1 | TGTGCCAGCAGTGAATCCGGCATCACTGAAGCTTTCTTT | CASSESGITEAFF
. | TRBJ2-5 | . | TRBV15 | TGTGCCACCAGCAGAGAAACCCAGAGCCGAGAGACCCAGTACTTC | CATSRETQSRETQYF
few | TRBJ2-7 | TRBD2 | TRBV11-3 | TGTGCCAGCAGCCCGGGGGGAACTAGCGCAAGCGAGCAGTACTTC | CASSPGGTSASEQYF
. | TRBJ2-1 | . | TRBV29-1 | TGCAGCGTTGATCTGCTTAGCTCCTACAATGAGCAGTTCTTC | CSVDLLSSYNEQFF
. | TRBJ1-4 | . | TRBV7-8 | TGTGCCAGCAGTGAACGGACCGCCGATAATGAAAAACTGTTTTTT | CASSERTADNEKLFF
. | TRBJ1-5 | . | TRBV30 | TGTGCCTGGAGTGTACGGGGGAATCAGCCCCAGCATTTT | CAWSVRGNQPQHF
. | TRBJ2-3 | . | TRBV11-3 | TGTGCCAGCAGCTTTACATCGGCTAGCACAGATACGCAGTATTTT | CASSFTSASTDTQYF
few | TRBJ1-5 | TRBD1 | TRBV7-8 | TGTGCCAGCAGCATTGGGACAGGGGAAAATCAGCCCCAGCATTTT | CASSIGTGENQPQHF
. | TRBJ1-4 | TRBD1 | TRBV7-2 | TGTGCCAGCAGCCCCCTAGAGGGGCAGGGGGAGGGTGAAAAACTGTTTTTT | CASSPLEGQGEGEKLFF
. | TRBJ1-6 | TRBD1 | TRBV4-1 | TGCGCCAGCAGCCGGCGGACAGGCAATTCACCCCTCCACTTT | CASSRRTGNSPLHF
. | TRBJ1-1 | . | TRBV29-1 | TGCAGCGTTATGGGGAACACTGAAGCTTTCTTT | CSVMGNTEAFF
. | TRBJ2-7 | . | TRBV29-1 | TGCAGCGTTGCAGGCAAAGCCTACGAGCAGTACTTC | CSVAGKAYEQYF
. | TRBJ1-2 | TRBD1 | TRBV6-5 | TGTGCCAGTACCGGGACAGGGGGCGGAATCGGCTACACCTTC | CASTGTGGGIGYTF
few | TRBJ2-6 | . | TRBV25-1 | TGTGCCAGCAGTGGGGACGCTGGGGCCAACGTCCTGACTTTC | CASSGDAGANVLTF
. | TRBJ1-6 | . | TRBV6-5 | TGTGCCAGCGGGTCAGCCAATTCACCCCTCCACTTT | CASGSANSPLHF
few | TRBJ1-2 | TRBD1 | TRBV5-1 | TGCGCCAGCAGCGATCGACAGGGGGCCGGCTATGGCTACACCTTC | CASSDRQGAGYGYTF
. | TRBJ2-7 | . | TRBV7-2 | TGTGCCAGCAGCTTAATGGTATACGAGCAGTACTTC | CASSLMVYEQYF
few | TRBJ1-2 | . | TRBV20-1 | TGCAGTGCTAGAGAGAAAGAAGGCTACACCTTC | CSAREKEGYTF
. | TRBJ2-4 | . | TRBV2 | TGTGCCAGCAGTGAATCGGCAGCCATAGCCAAAAACATTCAGTACTTC | CASSESAAIAKNIQYF
. | TRBJ1-1 | . | TRBV29-1 | TGCAGCGTTGAAGTAGGGACGAACACTGAAGCTTTCTTT | CSVEVGTNTEAFF
. | TRBJ1-5 | TRBD1 | TRBV30 | TGTGCCTGGAGTGGAGGGACAGGGAATCAGCCCCAGCATTTT | CAWSGGTGNQPQHF
. | TRBJ2-7 | . | TRBV4-2 | TGTGCCAGCTCGCCTCAGGGAGGATCCTCCTACGAGCAGTACTTC | CASSPQGGSSYEQYF
. | TRBJ1-1 | . | TRBV5-1 | TGCGCCAGCAGGTCTAATATTGGGGGGAACACTGAAGCTTTCTTT | CASRSNIGGNTEAFF
few | TRBJ2-2 | . | TRBV7-3 | TGTGCCAGCCAAGGGTCGAACACCGGGGAGCTGTTTTTT | CASQGSNTGELFF
. | TRBJ2-3 | . | TRBV7-3 | TGTGCCAGCAGCTCGCCCCCTTCGGGAGATACGCAGTATTTT | CASSSPPSGDTQYF
. | TRBJ1-4 | . | TRBV30 | TGTGCCTGGCGCAGGCTACCTTATGAAAAACTGTTTTTT | CAWRRLPYEKLFF
. | TRBJ2-5 | . | TRBV10-3 | TGTGCCATCAGTGAGTCTGGGCCCCAAGAGACCCAGTACTTC | CAISESGPQETQYF
. | TRBJ2-5 | TRBD2 | TRBV2 | TGTGCCAGCAGTGTGGGACTTAGCGGGGAGACCCAGTACTTC | CASSVGLSGETQYF
. | TRBJ2-7 | TRBD2 | TRBV5-1 | TGCGCCAGCAGCCGAGAGCGGGGGGCCTACGAGCAGTACTTC | CASSRERGAYEQYF
. | TRBJ2-6 | . | TRBV25-1 | TGTGCCAGCATCGGGGCCGGGGTCTCGAGCTCTGGGGCCAACGTCCTGACTTTC | CASIGAGVSSSGANVLTF
. | TRBJ2-4 | . | TRBV27 | TGTGCCAGCAGTTTAAGTTATCAGGGTCGGCTGTACTTC | CASSLSYQGRLYF
. | TRBJ2-5 | . | TRBV15 | TGTGCCACCAGCAGCTTTGTAGGCAGACAAGAGACCCAGTACTTC | CATSSFVGRQETQYF
once | TRBJ2-7 | . | TRBV7-2 | TGTGCCAGCAGCTCTAATAGGGTATCCTACGAGCAGTACTTC | CASSSNRVSYEQYF
. | TRBJ2-3 | . | TRBV4-3 | TGCGCCAGCAGCCAGGACCTCACAGATACGCAGTATTTT | CASSQDLTDTQYF
. | TRBJ2-1 | . | TRBV2 | TGTGCCAGCAGCCTAACCTCGGACAGCGAGCAGTTCTTC | CASSLTSDSEQFF
few | TRBJ1-4 | . | TRBV4-3 | TGCGCCAGCAGCCAATCTTCAACTAATGAAAAACTGTTTTTT | CASSQSSTNEKLFF
few | TRBJ2-5 | TRBD2 | TRBV30 | TGTGCCTGGAGACCCCCCGGACTAGCGGGGAGGAAGACCCAGTACTTC | CAWRPPGLAGRKTQYF
. | TRBJ2-7 | . | TRBV6-5 | TGTGCCAGCAGTTACGATCGGAACTTAGCCTACGAGCAGTACTTC | CASSYDRNLAYEQYF
few | TRBJ2-4 | . | TRBV29-1 | TGCAGCGTTGAACTCCCAGGACAGAGCATCTTC | CSVELPGQSIF
once | TRBJ2-7 | . | TRBV6-5 | TGTGCCAGCAGTTCAAGGGGCGCCGGATCCGAGCAGTACTTC | CASSSRGAGSEQYF
. | TRBJ2-7 | TRBD1 | TRBV15 | TGTGCCACCAGCAAACCGGGACAGGGGGCACGCGAGCAGTACTTC | CATSKPGQGAREQYF
. | TRBJ2-7 | . | TRBV15 | TGTGCCACCAGCAGAGATATAGGGGTTATCGACGAGCAGTACTTC | CATSRDIGVIDEQYF
. | TRBJ2-4 | TRBD1 | TRBV19 | TGTGCCAGTAGTACGGACAGGGCCATTCAGTACTTC | CASSTDRAIQYF
few | TRBJ1-4 | . | TRBV29-1 | TGCAGCGTTCGTGGGGTCAACAAGGGGGCTAATGAAAAACTGTTTTTT | CSVRGVNKGANEKLFF